A single sample gave rise to the 17 T cell receptor beta chains below, sequenced in a study of blood T cell repertoires in COVID-19. Sequencing used immunoSEQ multiplex PCR; TCRdb keeps in-frame clones, though not all of them. The sample has 130,000 to 150,000 clones, roughly four fifths seen once. The sequenced sample was peripheral blood. The receptors shown here come from a human donor in a cohort sampled during active COVID-19.

This clone showed up just a few times. V and J are TRBV4-3 and TRBJ1-5; maybe TRBD1 (6 bases). The germline V gene has CDR1 LGHNA and CDR2 YSLEER. V lost 4 bases and J 7 bases, leaving 17 bases between the germline ends. The CDR3 is made up of 15 amino acids. Here the CDR3 DNA reads TGCGCCAGCAGCCCGAACAGGGTGATCGGCCAGCCCCAGCATTTT. Its protein product is CASSPNRVIGQPQHF.

The chain carries TRBV5-4 and TRBJ2-7; 7 nucleotides match TRBD1. The CDR3 extends over 15 amino acids. V lost 3 bases to trimming and J lost 2 bases; unmatched junction nucleotides: 8. Germline V gene data show CDR1 as SGHNT and CDR2 as YYREEE (reference sequence). CDR3 bases: TGTGCCAGCAGCTCCCGGGACAGAGTCCCCTACGAGCAGTACTTC. Its translation: CASSSRDRVPYEQYF.

The chain uses TRBV6-2 or TRBV6-3 and TRBJ1-5; D possibly corresponds to TRBD1 (5 bases). Germline V gene data show CDR1 as MNHEY and CDR2 as SVGEGT. CDR3 size: 18 residues. Trimming removed 5 bases at V and 3 bases at J, with 23 bases between. CDR3 nucleotide sequence: TGTGCCAGCAGTCAGCGGGGCCCGGGCCCTGTGCCCAATCAGCCCCAGCATTTT. This sequence encodes CASSQRGPGPVPNQPQHF.

The V call is TRBV5-1, the J call TRBJ2-3, with TRBD2 identical over 8 bases. The length of the CDR3 is 16 residues. CDR1 and CDR2 (germline): SGHRS, YFSETQ. Trimming removed 1 base from V and 2 bases from J; junction bases left unmatched: 6. DNA of the CDR3: TGCGCCAGCAGCTTGAAATACGGGGGGGCCACAGATACGCAGTATTTT. This encodes CASSLKYGGATDTQYF. Full variable domain (missing parts from reference TRBV5-1 and TRBJ2-3): KAGVTQTPRYLIKTRGQQVTLSCSPISGHRSVSWYQQTPGQGLQFLFEYFSETQRNKGNFPGRFSGRQFSNSRSEMNVSTLELGDSALYLCASSLKYGGATDTQYFGPGTRLTVL.

The chain employs TRBV2 and TRBJ1-4, with 7 positions matching TRBD1. There are 15 residues in the CDR3. Germline V gives CDR1 SNHLY, CDR2 FYNNEI. V was pared by 5 bases and J by 3 bases, with 6 bases of the junction left unmatched. This CDR3 reads CASSQTGSANEKLFF. The CDR3 coding sequence is TGTGCCAGCAGTCAGACAGGGTCGGCTAATGAAAAACTGTTTTTT.

The chain recombines TRBV6-2 or TRBV6-3 with TRBJ2-7, with TRBD2 identical over 7 bases. V lost 5 bases and J lost 3; bases outside the gene matches: 13. This CDR3 is 16 amino acids long. CDR1 and CDR2 from the germline V gene are MNHEY and SVGEGT. CDR3 loop: CASSRPRLAMGYEQYF. Written as DNA, the CDR3 is TGTGCCAGCAGTCGACCGAGACTAGCCATGGGCTACGAGCAGTACTTC.

The V and J genes are TRBV7-3 and TRBJ1-1, with 7 nucleotides matching TRBD1. CDR1 SGHTA and CDR2 FQGTGA come from the germline V gene. V was clipped by 5 bases and J by 7 bases; unmatched bases: 7. The CDR3 is 13 amino acids. The CDR3 bases are TGTGCCAGCAGCAGACAAGGGGGCGATGAAGCTTTCTTT. Translation: CASSRQGGDEAFF.

The chain recombines TRBV10-3 with TRBJ2-3, with 8 nucleotides matching TRBD1. After removal of 4 bases from V and 4 bases from J, the junction contained 10 bases not matched to a gene. The CDR3 runs 16 residues. Per germline, CDR1 ENHRY and CDR2 SYGVKD. The chain's CDR3 is CAISARDRLFPDTQYF. CDR3 sequence (DNA): TGTGCCATCAGTGCCCGGGACAGGTTGTTCCCAGATACGCAGTATTTT.

This clone was recorded at least ten times. CDR3 bases: TGCAGTGCTAGTACAGGGCATAACTCCTACGAGCAGTACTTC. It translates to CSASTGHNSYEQYF. The rearrangement links TRBV20-1 to TRBJ2-7; tentatively, D is TRBD1 (6 bases). V was cut by 3 bases and J by 0 bases, with 12 bases left in between. Germline CDR1 is DFQATT and CDR2 is SNEGSKA (reference sequence). The length of the CDR3 is 14 residues.

This clone was seen only a few times. The chain is built from TRBV9 and TRBJ2-7, with 9 bases aligning to TRBD1. The CDR3 has 14 residues. The germline gives CDR1 SGDLS, CDR2 YYNGEE. J lost 6 bases, V lost 0 bases, and 4 bases had no gene match. This CDR3 reads CASSVVQGAGEQYF. CDR3 sequence (DNA): TGTGCCAGCAGCGTAGTACAGGGGGCTGGCGAGCAGTACTTC.

The chain combines TRBV18 with TRBJ1-6; TRBD1 matches at 9 bases. Germline V gives CDR1 KGHSH, CDR2 LQKENI. Trimming removed 2 bases from V and 7 bases from J; junction bases left unmatched: 3. The CDR3 has 15 amino acids. The CDR3 nucleotides are TGTGCCAGCTCACCATCCGGACAGGGGAATTCACCCCTCCACTTT. Its translation: CASSPSGQGNSPLHF. The entire variable domain, with the rest obtained from reference TRBV18 and TRBJ1-6, is as follows: NAGVMQNPRHLVRRRGQEARLRCSPMKGHSHVYWYRQLPEEGLKFMVYLQKENIIDESGMPKERFSAEFPKEGPSILRIQQVVRGDSAAYFCASSPSGQGNSPLHFGNGTRLTVT.

The chain links TRBV3-1 (or the pseudogene TRBV3-2) to TRBJ2-3; TRBD2 matches 7 bases. This CDR3 spans 14 amino acids. Germline CDR1 is LGHDT and CDR2 is YNNKEL (reference sequence). The V gene end was trimmed by 1 base and the J gene end by 3 bases; junction bases not matched to a gene: 1. The CDR3 loop is CASSQGGGTDTQYF. The CDR3, as DNA: TGTGCCAGCAGCCAAGGCGGGGGAACAGATACGCAGTATTTT.

The chain couples TRBV7-9 to TRBJ1-1; TRBD1 aligns across 9 bases. J lost 2 bases, V lost 5 bases, and 9 bases had no gene match. The CDR3 covers 16 residues. Germline CDR1 and CDR2: SEHNR and FQNEAQ (reference sequence). This CDR3 is CASSVYRGRGNTEAFF. The CDR3, as DNA: TGTGCCAGCAGCGTATACAGGGGGCGAGGTAACACTGAAGCTTTCTTT. Together with reference TRBV7-9 and TRBJ1-1, the CDR3 gives the full variable domain: DTGVSQNPRHKITKRGQNVTFRCDPISEHNRLYWYRQTLGQGPEFLTYFQNEAQLEKSRLLSDRFSAERPKGSFSTLEIQRTEQGDSAMYLCASSVYRGRGNTEAFFGQGTRLTVV.

The J gene is TRBJ1-1, the V gene TRBV4-3, with a weak D call TRBD1 (5 bases). The CDR3 is made up of 13 amino acids. Germline values: CDR1 LGHNA, CDR2 YSLEER. The ends were cut back, 1 base at V and 10 bases at J, with 13 bases in the middle. The CDR3, as DNA: TGCGCCAGCAGCCAAGTTACCGGGACTATAGCTTTCTTT. As protein: CASSQVTGTIAFF.

The CDR3 reads CASSLAEGAALFF. The CDR3 DNA follows: TGTGCCAGCAGCTTAGCCGAGGGGGCGGCCCTGTTCTTC. The chain joins TRBV11-3 to TRBJ2-1, with 7 nucleotides matching TRBD1. V shed 1 base and J 15 bases; nucleotides not matched to a gene: 9. The CDR3 covers 13 residues. Per the germline V gene, CDR1 is SGHNT and CDR2 is YENEEA.

This chain links TRBV4-3 with TRBJ2-1; TRBD2 matches at 7 bases. CDR3 size: 17 residues. The V and J ends lost 0 bases and 3 bases, in that order; junction bases with no gene match: 8. CDR1 LGHNA and CDR2 YSLEER come from the germline V gene. DNA of the CDR3: TGCGCCAGCAGCCAAGATCCGTCCAGCGGGGTCTACAATGAGCAGTTCTTC. Its translation: CASSQDPSSGVYNEQFF.

The CDR3 DNA follows: TGTGCCAGCAGTTTAGAGAGGGTAGGAGAAAAACTGTTTTTT. Protein: CASSLERVGEKLFF. The chain couples TRBV6-5 to TRBJ1-4; D call uncertain. This CDR3 is built from 14 residues. V was trimmed by 4 bases and J by 8 bases, leaving 14 bases between them. The germline gives CDR1 MNHEY, CDR2 SVGAGI.